This T cell receptor (beta chain) derives from a study of identical twins. Template switching supplied a universal primer site; unique molecular identifiers were carried on the cDNA. TCRdb re-called the 5' RACE reads through MiXCR, storing one row per CDR3 protein. Among some 330,000 distinct CDR3 sequences, roughly 9% were seen once, and the ten largest hold more than 8%. This clonotype showed up many times. Its matching antigen is unknown. Study-level results: Twin pairs' shared out-of-frame alpha sequences were enriched in low generation probability. Modeled out-of-frame TCR alpha sharing in monozygotic twins fell below observed levels.

This CDR3 contains 13 residues. Germline loops: CDR1 SEHNR, CDR2 FQNEAQ (reference sequence). Trimming pared 6 bases from V and 4 bases from J, leaving 12 bases between. The material sequenced was naive T cells sorted from blood. V gene TRBV7-9 combines with J gene TRBJ2-5, with D perhaps TRBD1 or TRBD2 (6 bases each). The origin of this receptor is a woman in her forties or fifties in good health. In DNA form, the CDR3 reads TGTGCCAGCAGTCGACTAGGGGGAGAGACCCAGTACTTC. This translates into CASSRLGGETQYF.